This T cell receptor (beta chain) was captured in a study of blood T cell repertoires in COVID-19. Study information: Samples taken during acute and convalescent COVID-19 were collected in the United States, Italy and Spain. PBMCs, B-cell-depleted T cells, or T cells were the source of the cDNA or gDNA that made up the material.

As handled by the study authors: Quantification of nucleated cells was approximated via reference gene primer amplification. Measured with immunoSEQ multiplex PCR; TCRdb has only the in-frame clones, and not every one. From that table come the V and J calls and clone size; the DNA was used to work out D and trimming. The repertoire includes 250,000 to 400,000 clones, roughly nine tenths of them detected once, and around 2.6% sits in the top ten. Trimming removed 3 bases from V and 3 bases from J; junction bases left unmatched: 5. Germline CDR1 reads SGHRS; CDR2 reads YFSETQ. The CDR3 length is 16 residues. Two negative PCRs, clearance, or symptom resolution were required of recovered Cohort 3 donors.

Source material: PBMCs or T cells enriched from blood (not recorded which). The receptor was isolated from a man between 60 and 75 years old who had recovered from COVID-19. The chain couples TRBV5-1 to TRBJ2-1; 11 bases agree with TRBD2. The CDR3 DNA sequence: TGCGCCAGCAGCTACACCGGGACTAGCGGCTACAATGAGCAGTTCTTC. Its protein is CASSYTGTSGYNEQFF.